This T cell receptor (beta chain) was captured by sequencing in a study of cytomegalovirus exposure and HLA in healthy donors. Among the donors, all were healthy bone marrow donors. Worth noting for this clone: Its specificity is unknown.

CDR3 length: 13 amino acids. CDR1 SNHLY and CDR2 FYNNEI come from the germline V gene. V was cut by 2 bases and J by 4 bases, with 5 bases left in between. The PCR had 60 Vbeta and 13 Jbeta primers. Produced via immunoSEQ multiplex PCR; TCRdb's table is partial and in-frame only. The sample contains over 110,000 clones, around three quarters of which appear only once. Study-wide findings and caveats: Later analysis reportedly placed an Asian-associated ancestry cluster below the roughly 700-donor mean in N-insertions. The only immune exposure information that was available was CMV serostatus. On later analysis, the bulk of CMV-associated TCR beta chains appeared to be HLA-restricted.

This chain uses TRBV2 with TRBJ2-2; D gene unclear. The sequencing sample was made of PBMCs. This receptor was obtained from a woman in her 40s in good health and CMV-seropositive. CDR3 in DNA: TGTGCCAGCAGTGAACAGGTCACCGGGGAGCTGTTTTTT. Its translation is CASSEQVTGELFF.